These T cell receptor beta chains were read from a single sample in a study of blood T cell repertoires in COVID-19. The assay was immunoSEQ multiplex PCR, and TCRdb's table has in-frame clones only and misses some. The data show 140,000 to 150,000 clones, roughly 84% seen once. The sample was peripheral blood. Every receptor here comes from a young man with COVID-19, enrolled during active disease. Both conserved end residues are part of each CDR3. The D gene is left open where the match is weak. Where a row states a size, it is once, few, many or the class of an expanded clone; other rows omit it.

J,size,D,length,V,CDR3,DNA
TRBJ2-3,.,.,15,TRBV6-5,CASSYSASGTDTQYF,TGTGCCAGCAGTTACTCGGCTAGCGGCACAGATACGCAGTATTTT
TRBJ2-3,.,TRBD2,18,TRBV19,CASSFVLAGLLSTDTQYF,TGTGCCAGTAGTTTTGTGCTAGCGGGACTCCTTTCCACAGATACGCAGTATTTT
TRBJ2-7,.,TRBD1,15,TRBV29-1,CSAAGPSTGFGEQYF,TGCAGCGCTGCCGGCCCGTCGACAGGGTTCGGGGAGCAGTACTTC
TRBJ2-3,.,.,12,TRBV28,CASSLPTDTQYF,TGTGCCAGCAGTCTACCCACAGATACGCAGTATTTT
TRBJ2-3,.,TRBD2,16,TRBV7-2,CASSPLAGGQGDTQYF,TGTGCCAGCAGCCCGTTAGCGGGAGGGCAGGGTGATACGCAGTATTTT
TRBJ2-7,.,.,15,TRBV6-5,CASSTQQGFSYEQYF,TGTGCCAGCAGTACCCAGCAGGGTTTCTCCTACGAGCAGTACTTC
TRBJ1-1,few,.,11,TRBV12-3/TRBV12-4,CASSLHTEAFF,TGTGCCAGCAGTTTACATACTGAAGCTTTCTTT
TRBJ1-1,.,.,13,TRBV19,CASSMTGDTEAFF,TGTGCCAGTAGTATGACAGGAGACACTGAAGCTTTCTTT
TRBJ1-1,.,.,15,TRBV18,CASSPWADVNTEAFF,TGTGCCAGCTCACCATGGGCAGATGTGAACACTGAAGCTTTCTTT
TRBJ1-1,once,.,12,TRBV6-5,CASSRGATEAFF,TGTGCCAGCAGCCGGGGGGCCACTGAAGCTTTCTTT
TRBJ1-2,.,TRBD1,16,TRBV9,CASSAGTGGPFYGYTF,TGTGCCAGCAGCGCCGGGACAGGGGGGCCCTTCTATGGCTACACCTTC
TRBJ2-1,.,.,12,TRBV30,CAWSVPREEQFF,TGTGCCTGGAGTGTCCCCAGGGAAGAGCAGTTCTTC
TRBJ1-6,.,TRBD1,15,TRBV5-1,CASSPTGGNYSPLHF,TGCGCCAGCAGCCCGACAGGGGGCAATTATTCACCCCTCCACTTT
TRBJ2-5,.,.,13,TRBV6-5,CASIEPGLETQYF,TGTGCCAGCATCGAGCCGGGGTTAGAGACCCAGTACTTC
TRBJ2-5,.,TRBD1,17,TRBV9,CASSGVAGTGAGETQYF,TGTGCCAGCAGCGGTGTGGCCGGGACAGGGGCCGGGGAGACCCAGTACTTC
TRBJ2-7,many,TRBD1,13,TRBV28,CASSGGQVGEQYF,TGTGCCAGCAGTGGGGGACAGGTAGGCGAGCAGTACTTC
TRBJ1-4,once,.,16,TRBV11-3,CASSRGAAVSNEKLFF,TGTGCCAGCAGCCGGGGGGCGGCCGTTTCTAATGAAAAACTGTTTTTT
TRBJ1-1,few,.,14,TRBV7-9,CASSLDLTGSETFF,TGTGCCAGCAGCTTAGATCTAACAGGGTCGGAAACTTTCTTT
TRBJ2-4,once,TRBD1,15,TRBV6-1,CASSDQGAAKNIQYF,TGTGCCAGCAGTGATCAGGGGGCAGCCAAAAACATTCAGTACTTC
TRBJ1-3,.,.,13,TRBV9,CASSAGDGNTIYF,TGTGCCAGCAGCGCAGGGGATGGGAACACCATATATTTT
TRBJ1-2,.,.,13,TRBV12-3/TRBV12-4,CASSLRDYYGYTF,TGTGCCAGCAGTCTCAGGGATTACTATGGCTACACCTTC
TRBJ2-7,once,TRBD1,14,TRBV7-9,CASSLGQGAYEQYF,TGTGCCAGCAGCTTGGGACAGGGGGCCTACGAGCAGTACTTC
TRBJ2-3,.,TRBD1,16,TRBV7-9,CASSPRGQGASDTQYF,TGTGCCAGCAGCCCACGGGGACAGGGGGCATCAGATACGCAGTATTTT
TRBJ1-1,.,TRBD1,16,TRBV19,CASSTIYRGGSTEAFF,TGTGCCAGTAGTACCATTTACAGGGGCGGAAGCACTGAAGCTTTCTTT
TRBJ1-1,once,.,15,TRBV5-6,CASSFRTRMNTEAFF,TGTGCCAGCAGCTTCCGGACACGGATGAACACTGAAGCTTTCTTT
TRBJ2-7,.,.,16,TRBV4-2,CASSQDLTGTSYEQYF,TGTGCCAGCAGCCAAGATCTAACGGGGACTTCCTACGAGCAGTACTTC
TRBJ2-7,.,.,15,TRBV15,CATSRGGGYSYEQYF,TGTGCCACCAGCAGAGGGGGAGGCTACTCCTACGAGCAGTACTTC
TRBJ2-5,.,TRBD1,14,TRBV9,CASSVQGAWETQYF,TGTGCCAGCAGCGTACAGGGGGCATGGGAGACCCAGTACTTC
TRBJ2-3,few,.,14,TRBV2,CASNWASSTDTQYF,TGTGCCAGCAACTGGGCGTCCAGCACAGATACGCAGTATTTT
TRBJ2-7,.,.,15,TRBV11-2,CASSLEGLSSYEQYF,TGTGCCAGCAGCTTAGAGGGCCTCAGCTCCTACGAGCAGTACTTC
TRBJ1-2,.,TRBD1,14,TRBV28,CASSLEGQVNGYTF,TGTGCCAGCTCCCTTGAGGGACAGGTGAATGGCTACACCTTC
TRBJ1-2,.,.,11,TRBV12-3/TRBV12-4,CASSDSYGYTF,TGTGCCAGCAGTGACAGCTATGGCTACACCTTC
TRBJ1-3,.,.,17,TRBV5-1,CASSQGWGHFSGNTIYF,TGCGCCAGCAGCCAGGGTTGGGGACACTTCTCTGGAAACACCATATATTTT
TRBJ1-5,.,TRBD1,19,TRBV3-1/TRBV3-2,CASSQWSGRGRLFDQPQHF,TGTGCCAGCAGCCAATGGTCAGGCAGGGGGCGATTATTCGATCAGCCCCAGCATTTT
TRBJ2-1,.,.,15,TRBV11-2,CASSLGGGGSNEQFF,TGTGCCAGCAGCTTGGGTGGGGGCGGAAGCAATGAGCAGTTCTTC
TRBJ2-7,.,.,14,TRBV11-2,CASSLEGGSYEQYF,TGTGCCAGCAGCTTAGAGGGAGGCTCCTACGAGCAGTACTTC
TRBJ1-1,.,.,14,TRBV6-1,CASSDRGLNTEAFF,TGTGCCAGCAGTGACAGGGGCTTGAACACTGAAGCTTTCTTT
TRBJ2-2,.,TRBD2,17,TRBV7-9,CASSLAFAGGPAGELFF,TGTGCCAGCAGCTTAGCCTTTGCGGGAGGGCCCGCCGGGGAGCTGTTTTTT
TRBJ2-2,.,.,16,TRBV12-5,CASGLAGDQRTGELFF,TGTGCTAGTGGTTTGGCCGGGGATCAAAGGACCGGGGAGCTGTTTTTT
TRBJ2-2,.,TRBD1,17,TRBV3-1/TRBV3-2,CASSQDFRGHNTGELFF,TGTGCCAGCAGCCAAGATTTTAGGGGGCATAACACCGGGGAGCTGTTTTTT
TRBJ2-7,.,.,13,TRBV2,CASKTGASYEQYF,TGTGCCAGTAAGACGGGAGCCTCCTACGAGCAGTACTTC
TRBJ2-2,.,.,13,TRBV10-3,CAIRIAGTGELFF,TGTGCCATCAGAATCGCGGGCACCGGGGAGCTGTTTTTT
TRBJ2-7,.,TRBD2,17,TRBV4-2,CASSQDSLAATVREQYF,TGTGCCAGCAGCCAAGATAGCCTAGCGGCAACAGTGAGGGAGCAGTACTTC
TRBJ2-7,.,TRBD1,15,TRBV27,CASSPPGQPTYEQYF,TGTGCCAGCAGTCCCCCGGGACAGCCCACCTACGAGCAGTACTTC
TRBJ2-7,.,TRBD1,15,TRBV27,CASSAPGQGQGEQYF,TGTGCCAGCAGTGCTCCGGGACAGGGCCAGGGCGAGCAGTACTTC
TRBJ2-2,.,.,16,TRBV21-1,CASSKSGGVSAGELFF,TGTGCCAGCAGCAAATCGGGGGGAGTCTCGGCCGGGGAGCTGTTTTTT
TRBJ2-2,.,TRBD1,14,TRBV15,CATSSGTGGEELFF,TGTGCCACCAGCAGTGGGACAGGGGGGGAGGAGCTGTTTTTT
TRBJ2-1,.,TRBD2,14,TRBV9,CASSVVAGTNEQFF,TGTGCCAGCAGCGTAGTAGCGGGCACGAATGAGCAGTTCTTC
TRBJ2-5,.,TRBD2,14,TRBV9,CASSPRGGRETQYF,TGTGCCAGCAGCCCCCGGGGGGGCAGGGAGACCCAGTACTTC
TRBJ2-7,.,.,11,TRBV30,CAWSVHHEQYF,TGTGCCTGGAGTGTACACCACGAGCAGTACTTC